Listed below are T cell receptor beta chains from one sample, sequenced in a study of blood T cell repertoires in COVID-19. The assay was immunoSEQ multiplex PCR, and TCRdb's table has in-frame clones only and misses some. The sample has 150,000 to 180,000 clones, roughly 89% seen once. The sample taken for sequencing was peripheral blood. These receptors were collected from a man in his fifties or sixties with acute or convalescent COVID-19. Each CDR3 is given without its conserved first and last residue.

>TRBV2|12|TRBJ1-6
ASSEARVNSPLH
>TRBV19|16|TRBJ2-2
ASRGGGPGTSSTGELF
>TRBV3-1/TRBV3-2|14|TRBJ1-1
ASSQTTGGSHTEAF
>TRBV7-6|11|TRBJ1-1
ASSLDGSTEAF
>TRBV28|10|TRBJ2-2
ASTRGAGELF
>TRBV3-1/TRBV3-2|11|TRBJ2-7
ASSQEGGYEQY
>TRBV28|13|TRBJ2-5
ASSSRGGGHETQY
>TRBV7-9|14|TRBJ1-5
ASSPGTGAGNQPQH
>TRBV6-5|12|TRBJ2-7
ASGRQGTGYEQY
>TRBV9|14|TRBJ2-1
ASSAGRGSSYNEQF
>TRBV14|15|TRBJ2-5
ASSQPLAGGRQETQY
>TRBV5-1|14|TRBJ2-2
ASSFLVRGGAGELF
>TRBV7-9|12|TRBJ2-1
ASSLDTRSGEQF
>TRBV24-1|16|TRBJ2-1
ATSDSAGTDSSYNEQF
>TRBV3-1/TRBV3-2|11|TRBJ2-5
ASSQAGGETQY
>TRBV27|14|TRBJ2-1
ASRTSGRYSYNEQF
>TRBV18|14|TRBJ2-2
ASSPNSGRNTGELF
>TRBV5-1|13|TRBJ2-3
ASSLFTGNTDTQY
>TRBV6-2/TRBV6-3|14|TRBJ2-1
ASSPHGSGGANEQF
>TRBV7-2|14|TRBJ2-4
ASSHPYGRAKNIQY
>TRBV6-2/TRBV6-3|15|TRBJ2-5
ASSYSPHYAYQETQY
>TRBV28|10|TRBJ1-1
ASRLDTGEAF
>TRBV6-6|13|TRBJ1-4
ASSYGTATNEKLF
>TRBV7-2|12|TRBJ1-4
ASRRGTLNEKLF
>TRBV7-8|13|TRBJ1-6
ASSRQAPYNSPLH
>TRBV6-5|13|TRBJ1-5
ASQDRSYSNQPQH
>TRBV6-5|13|TRBJ1-1
ASSPQTGGNTEAF
>TRBV18|11|TRBJ1-2
ASSPDSDYGYT
>TRBV7-2|13|TRBJ2-5
ASSLAPTGRETQY
>TRBV4-1|11|TRBJ2-5
ASSQGIQETQY
>TRBV19|15|TRBJ1-4
ASSIFFWGQRNEKLF